The 27 T cell receptor beta chains reported below all come from one sample, sequenced in a study of blood T cell repertoires in COVID-19. Assay: immunoSEQ multiplex PCR; the TCRdb copy retains only in-frame clones and omits some. The table includes some 150,000 clones, around nine tenths detected once. The sequencing input was PBMCs or T cells enriched from blood (not recorded which). These receptors were taken from a woman aged 25-40 years with acute COVID-19.

For the CDR3, the DNA is TGTGCCAGTAGATACGCGGGCCCAGGTTTCTACAATGAGCAGTTCTTC. Translating it yields CASRYAGPGFYNEQFF. This chain links TRBV19 with TRBJ2-1, with a weak D call TRBD2 (5 bases). The CDR3 length is 16 residues. From germline, CDR1 is LNHDA and CDR2 SQIVND (reference sequence). Trimming left V 6 bases short and J 3 bases short, with 18 bases between. The full variable domain, completed using reference TRBV19 and TRBJ2-1, is DGGITQSPKYLFRKEGQNVTLSCEQNLNHDAMYWYRQDPGQGLRLIYYSQIVNDFQKGDIAEGYSVSREKKESFPLTVTSAQKNPTAFYLCASRYAGPGFYNEQFFGPGTRLTVL.

V gene TRBV7-9 combines with J gene TRBJ1-2; possibly TRBD1 for D (5 bases). V shed 5 bases and J shed 8 bases, with 12 bases lying between them. CDR1 is SEHNR and CDR2 is FQNEAQ in the germline V gene (reference sequence). CDR3 length equals 12 residues. This chain's CDR3 is CASSPEQGGYTF. The CDR3 DNA sequence: TGTGCCAGCAGCCCAGAGCAGGGAGGCTACACCTTC.

This chain connects TRBV2 to TRBJ1-2, with D unresolved. CDR1 is SNHLY, CDR2 FYNNEI, per germline. V gave up 7 bases and J gave up 8 bases, with 14 bases separating them. This CDR3 spans 12 amino acids. DNA for the CDR3: TGTGCCAGCAAAAGGGATTCGGGAGGCTACACCTTC. Its translation: CASKRDSGGYTF.

The chain links TRBV28 to TRBJ1-5, with 9 nucleotides matching TRBD1. Germline V lookup: CDR1 MDHEN, CDR2 SYDVKM. This CDR3 is 14 amino acids long. After removal of 5 bases from V and 7 bases from J, the junction contained 6 bases not matched to a gene. The CDR3 sequence is CASSIGTGNQPQHF. The CDR3 DNA reads TGTGCCAGCAGTATCGGGACAGGGAACCAGCCCCAGCATTTT.

This rearrangement joins TRBV4-3 to TRBJ1-4; the match to TRBD1 covers 10 bases. J lost 7 bases, V lost 0 bases, and 5 bases had no gene match. The CDR3 sequence is 16 residues long. CDR1 and CDR2 (germline): LGHNA, YSLEER. The CDR3 region has the DNA TGCGCCAGCAGCCAAGATCCCGGGACAGGGGCTGAAAAACTGTTTTTT. Its translation is CASSQDPGTGAEKLFF.

The chain combines TRBV20-1 with TRBJ1-2; weak D call: TRBD1 (5 bases). CDR1 is DFQATT, CDR2 SNEGSKA, per germline (reference sequence). There are 11 residues in the CDR3. V lost 8 bases and J lost 1, with 8 bases in between. CDR3 region: CSPQVNYGYTF. The CDR3, as DNA: TGCAGTCCACAGGTTAACTATGGCTACACCTTC.

V usage is TRBV6-2 or TRBV6-3 and J usage is TRBJ2-7; 7 positions match TRBD2. Germline V gene lookup returns CDR1 MNHEY and CDR2 SVGEGT. J gave up 1 base and V 6 bases, and 3 bases lay outside the gene matches. This CDR3 contains 13 residues. The DNA for the CDR3 is TGTGCCAGCAGCCTAGCGGCTTCCTACGAGCAGTACTTC. This codes for CASSLAASYEQYF.

The rearrangement uses TRBV11-1 and TRBJ1-2; D gene ambiguous. This CDR3 has 13 amino acids. In germline, CDR1 is SGHAT, CDR2 FQDESV (reference sequence). Trimming left V 1 base short and J 7 bases short, with 10 bases between. The CDR3 sequence is CASSLEATAGYTF. In DNA form, the CDR3 reads TGTGCCAGCAGCTTAGAAGCGACGGCTGGCTACACCTTC.

CDR3 in DNA: TGTGCCAGCAGCCGGGGACAGGGCGGGGAAAAACTGTTTTTT. This sequence encodes CASSRGQGGEKLFF. The J gene is TRBJ1-4, the V gene TRBV7-9, with TRBD1 matching 9 bases. The V segment lost 5 bases and the J segment 8 bases; nucleotides outside the gene matches: 6. This CDR3 is built from 14 residues. Germline CDR1 reads SEHNR; CDR2 reads FQNEAQ (reference sequence). Based on the CDR3 plus reference TRBV7-9 and TRBJ1-4, the full variable domain is DTGVSQNPRHKITKRGQNVTFRCDPISEHNRLYWYRQTLGQGPEFLTYFQNEAQLEKSRLLSDRFSAERPKGSFSTLEIQRTEQGDSAMYLCASSRGQGGEKLFFGSGTQLSVL.

Written as DNA, the CDR3 is TGTGCCAGCAGCCTTCCGTGGTGGGAGGATGGCTACACCTTC. Translating it yields CASSLPWWEDGYTF. This chain joins TRBV5-4 and TRBJ1-2, with D hard to call. This CDR3 contains 14 residues. Trimming removed 4 bases at V and 6 bases at J, with 16 bases between. Germline V gene sequence: CDR1 SGHNT, CDR2 YYREEE (reference sequence). Supplemented by reference TRBV5-4 and TRBJ1-2, the full variable domain reads ETGVTQSPTHLIKTRGQQVTLRCSSQSGHNTVSWYQQALGQGPQFIFQYYREEENGRGNFPPRFSGLQFPNYSSELNVNALELDDSALYLCASSLPWWEDGYTFGSGTRLTVV.

The chain recombines TRBV5-3 with TRBJ2-7; 9 bases map to TRBD1. TRBV5-3 belongs to the ORF category, with a function that is uncertain. Losses at the gene ends were 0 bases for V and 4 bases for J; bases not matched to a gene: 2. The CDR3 extends over 14 amino acids. The CDR3 is CARSLGTGAYEQYF. CDR3 coding DNA: TGTGCCAGAAGCTTGGGGACAGGGGCTTACGAGCAGTACTTC.

In this sample, this clone turned up a few times. The V gene is TRBV18, the J gene TRBJ2-7; 9 bases agree with TRBD2. Trimming removed 11 bases from V and 2 bases from J; junction bases left unmatched: 4. This CDR3 has 12 residues. Germline assignment: CDR1 KGHSH and CDR2 LQKENI. The DNA for the CDR3 is TGTGCCGGTAGCGGGAGCACCTACGAGCAGTACTTC. Amino acids: CAGSGSTYEQYF. The whole variable domain, filled in from reference TRBV18 and TRBJ2-7, reads NAGVMQNPRHLVRRRGQEARLRCSPMKGHSHVYWYRQLPEEGLKFMVYLQKENIIDESGMPKERFSAEFPKEGPSILRIQQVVRGDSAAYFCAGSGSTYEQYFGPGTRLTVT.

The chain uses TRBV7-3 and TRBJ2-1, with TRBD1 matching 8 bases. J gave up 8 bases and V 5 bases, and 8 bases lay outside the gene matches. Germline V CDR1 and CDR2: SGHTA, FQGTGA. This CDR3 spans 14 amino acids. CDR3 coding DNA: TGTGCCAGCAGCCAACGGGACAGGTGGGATGAGCAGTTCTTC. Translation gives CASSQRDRWDEQFF.

J is TRBJ2-7 and V is TRBV19, with 7 bases that match TRBD1. Germline-derived CDR1 and CDR2 are LNHDA and SQIVND (reference sequence). There are 15 residues in the CDR3. The junction had 5 bases not matched to a gene; V was cut back by 1 base and J by 2 bases. The CDR3 loop reads CASSIGQGTAYEQYF. The CDR3 DNA reads TGTGCCAGTAGTATAGGACAGGGAACGGCCTACGAGCAGTACTTC.

This sequence joins TRBV30 and TRBJ2-3; 11 bases are shared with TRBD1. Unmatched junction bases numbered 6, after V lost 3 bases and J lost 7 bases. From germline, CDR1 is GTSNPN and CDR2 SVGIG (reference sequence). The CDR3 extends over 14 amino acids. CDR3 sequence: CAWRGQGAQYTQYF. CDR3 coding DNA: TGTGCCTGGAGAGGACAGGGGGCGCAGTATACGCAGTATTTT.

The chain couples TRBV18 to TRBJ1-2; 7 positions agree with TRBD1. V dropped 8 bases and J dropped 5; count of bases not matched to a gene: 5. CDR3 size: 12 residues. Germline V gene data show CDR1 as KGHSH and CDR2 as LQKENI. CDR3 sequence reads: CASQGGDYGYTF. The CDR3 DNA follows: TGTGCCAGCCAGGGGGGAGATTATGGCTACACCTTC.

The chain combines TRBV29-1 with TRBJ2-1; TRBD2 agrees at 7 bases. The CDR3 contains 13 residues. Germline V gene data show CDR1 as SQVTM and CDR2 as ANQGSEA. V lost 4 bases and J lost 4; bases outside the gene matches: 4. The CDR3 spells CSVASSGYNEQFF. In nucleotides, the CDR3 is TGCAGCGTTGCGTCTAGCGGATACAATGAGCAGTTCTTC.

DNA of the CDR3: TGTGCCAGCAGCGGCCAGGGGGCACAGAACAATGAGCAGTTCTTC. Protein sequence: CASSGQGAQNNEQFF. The rearrangement joins TRBV11-3 to TRBJ2-1; the match to TRBD1 covers 8 bases. The germline V gene encodes CDR1 SGHNT and CDR2 YENEEA. This CDR3 spans 15 amino acids. With V trimmed by 5 bases and J by 5 bases, 8 bases remained unmatched.

V and J are TRBV18 and TRBJ1-5, with 9 bases identical to TRBD1. The germline V gene has CDR1 KGHSH and CDR2 LQKENI. The trim removed 4 bases at V and 7 bases at J, leaving 8 bases unmatched. The CDR3 length is 15 residues. The CDR3 is CASSLTSGQGQPQHF. CDR3 DNA sequence: TGTGCCAGCTCACTCACATCTGGACAGGGGCAGCCCCAGCATTTT.

The chain links TRBV16 to TRBJ1-2; D is ambiguous. The V end lost 4 bases, the J end lost 5 bases, and 8 bases lay between the germline ends. The germline V gene has CDR1 KGHSY and CDR2 FQNENV. The CDR3 runs 12 residues. The CDR3 spells CASSPGTYGYTF. In DNA form, the CDR3 reads TGTGCCAGCAGCCCGGGTACATATGGCTACACCTTC. The full variable domain, with the rest looked up from reference TRBV16 and TRBJ1-2, is GEEVAQTPKHLVRGEGQKAKLYCAPIKGHSYVFWYQQVLKNEFKFLISFQNENVFDETGMPKERFSAKCLPNSPCSLEIQATKLEDSAVYFCASSPGTYGYTFGSGTRLTVV.

The chain employs TRBV27 and TRBJ2-3; TRBD2 might be the D (5 bases). Trimming removed 3 bases at V and 1 base at J, with 8 bases between. CDR1 MNHEY and CDR2 SMNVEV come from the germline V gene (reference sequence). The CDR3 extends over 14 amino acids. The CDR3 DNA reads as TGTGCCAGCAGTTTCGGACTCCGCACAGATACGCAGTATTTT. Translation: CASSFGLRTDTQYF.

The chain employs TRBV29-1 and TRBJ1-2, with D hard to call. From germline, CDR1 is SQVTM and CDR2 ANQGSEA. The CDR3 runs 12 residues. With 0 bases removed from V and 4 bases from J, the gap between germline ends came to 6 bases. The CDR3 is CSVEDPSYGYTF. DNA of the CDR3: TGCAGCGTTGAAGATCCCAGCTATGGCTACACCTTC.

CDR3 bases: TGTGCCAGCAGGCTCCACGGGGAGGTCACTGAAGCTTTCTTT. It specifies CASRLHGEVTEAFF. The chain couples TRBV7-9 to TRBJ1-1; D is ambiguous. Trimming left V 6 bases short and J 4 bases short, with 15 bases between. The CDR3 sequence is 14 residues long. Germline lookup yields CDR1 SEHNR and CDR2 FQNEAQ (reference sequence).

The rearrangement links TRBV18 to TRBJ1-3, with TRBD1 as a possible D gene (5 bases). Germline CDR1 and CDR2: KGHSH and LQKENI. The CDR3 has 15 amino acids. The V gene lost 3 bases and the J gene lost 5 bases, with 14 bases spanning the gap. DNA of the CDR3: TGTGCCAGCTCACCGACAGCGTTATATCGAAACACCATATATTTT. Translating it yields CASSPTALYRNTIYF.

V and J are TRBV19 and TRBJ1-4; D is uncertain. Germline V gene lookup returns CDR1 LNHDA and CDR2 SQIVND (reference sequence). This CDR3 region has 13 residues. V lost 6 bases and J 7 bases, leaving 12 bases between the germline ends. The CDR3 loop reads CASSRERSEKLFF. DNA for the CDR3: TGTGCCAGTAGCCGGGAAAGGAGTGAAAAACTGTTTTTT.

This rearrangement joins TRBV28 to TRBJ2-7; a possible D gene is TRBD2 (5 bases). Trimming removed 3 bases from V and 2 bases from J, with 11 bases in between. The CDR3 sequence is 14 residues long. The V gene's germline CDR1 is MDHEN and CDR2 SYDVKM. The CDR3 DNA is TGTGCCAGCAGTTTGCTCTCCGGGGCCTACGAGCAGTACTTC. This translates into CASSLLSGAYEQYF.

The count of this clone is one. This sequence joins TRBV5-1 and TRBJ1-3; maybe TRBD1 (5 bases). The germline V gene encodes CDR1 SGHRS and CDR2 YFSETQ. The CDR3 length is 17 residues. Trimming left V 4 bases short and J 0 bases short, with 17 bases between. The CDR3 sequence is CASSRLKGVSSGNTIYF. Here the CDR3 DNA reads TGCGCCAGCAGCCGCTTAAAAGGGGTCAGCTCTGGAAACACCATATATTTT. Using reference TRBV5-1 and TRBJ1-3 for the parts outside the CDR3, the full variable domain is KAGVTQTPRYLIKTRGQQVTLSCSPISGHRSVSWYQQTPGQGLQFLFEYFSETQRNKGNFPGRFSGRQFSNSRSEMNVSTLELGDSALYLCASSRLKGVSSGNTIYFGEGSWLTVV.